The present TCR beta chain was sequenced within a study of Graves' ophthalmopathy and Graves' hyperthyroidism. Many counts were recorded for this clonotype. The sequenced template was RNA, covering the TCR beta CDR3 region. Scientists carried out first-round RT-PCR using HTBI primers and then a second-round multiplex PCR. One entry per CDR3 protein, called by TCRdb with MiXCR from the multiplex PCR reads. Altogether over a million distinct CDR3 sequences are present, around a third being singletons, with the ten largest covering around 10%. Germline CDR1 reads LNHDA; CDR2 reads SQIVND (reference sequence). V trimming: 9 bases; J trimming: 2 bases; junction bases outside the gene matches: 5. CDR3 length equals 13 residues.

The V call is TRBV19, the J call TRBJ1-1; 8 nucleotides align to TRBD1. The sequenced sample was peripheral blood or thyroid tissue (not recorded which). This receptor was identified in an adult man with Graves' hyperthyroidism. The CDR3 sequence: CASTDRDNTEAFF. CDR3 DNA: TGTGCCAGCACGGACAGGGATAACACTGAAGCTTTCTTT.